This TCR beta chain was profiled in a study of CD8 T cells in ankylosing spondylitis. V was trimmed by 5 bases and J by 0 bases, leaving 18 bases between them. CDR3 size: 17 residues. This clonotype was seen only a few times. From the 5' RACE reads, TCRdb called clonotypes with MiXCR, one entry per CDR3 protein. The data show some 350,000 distinct CDR3 sequences, over 12% seen once. The chain recombines TRBV12-3 or TRBV12-4 with TRBJ2-3; D not certain. Specimen: blood, either unsorted or a sorted T cell fraction (not recorded which). The TCR originated in a male donor with ankylosing spondylitis or in good health (not recorded which). The CDR3: CASSPGRMISSTDTQYF. CDR3 bases: TGTGCCAGCAGTCCAGGACGGATGATATCTAGCACAGATACGCAGTATTTT.